The sequence of this TCR beta chain was determined in a study of T-cell reconstitution after alpha-beta-depleted transplantation in children (dated by TCRdb to 2016 to 2017). General notes on the study: The study quantitatively tracked T-cell immune reconstitution after TCRalphabeta/CD19-depleted allogeneic hematopoietic cell transplantation in children using TCR repertoire profiling. The paper as a whole reports these results and caveats: In some patients, the high TCRbeta diversity seen at day 60 was put down to recipient T cells and intrathymic progenitors that had survived conditioning. The apparently early recovery of alphabetaT-cell counts about two months after transplant reportedly depended on only several hundred rapidly expanded clones that came from non-depleted graft cells. Over subsequent months, a decline in hyperexpanded clone frequencies was noted, and after one year, T-cell counts and TCRbeta diversity were mostly ascribed to newly produced T cells.

This clonotype was detected many times. Its antigen remains unidentified. No per-base quality is available; no much larger clone lies one base away. The method behind the library was PCR. These reads were obtained on an Illumina HiSeq 2500. To normalize quantification of the TCRbeta repertoire, the TCR libraries were built with molecular barcoding that relied on unique molecular identifiers. TCRdb redid the processing of the public reads, applying fastp at Q25 and MiXCR, and retained in-frame beta chains. Identical CDR3 proteins give one entry, which carries the most common genes and DNA. In all, the sample holds 350,000 to 500,000 distinct CDR3 sequences, and 43% of those were seen once. The ten largest clonotypes hold under 30% of the sample. The label giving this sample's treatment or condition can be read as: allogeneic hematopoietic cell transplantation with graft depleted of TCRalphabeta T cells and CD19 B cells. The children who served as transplant recipients had been given grafts of TCRalphabeta/CD19-depleted allogeneic hematopoietic cells.

This specimen was PBMCs, taken before TCRalphabeta/CD19-depleted stem cell transplant. The receptor was derived from a girl aged 2-10 years with aplastic anemia, due to receive a stem cell transplant.

Here the CDR3 is given as CAIRTGGPGELFF. The sequence in DNA is TGTGCCATCAGGACGGGAGGCCCCGGGGAGCTGTTTTTT. The chain is made from TRBV10-3 and TRBJ2-2, with 7 central nucleotides matching TRBD2. Its CDR3 holds 13 amino acids, cysteine through phenylalanine. Just CDR3 DNA is preserved here, 39 bases in frame from base 1. The germline V end is reduced by 6 bases and the J end by 6 bases; junction bases left unmatched: 4. In the germline V gene, CDR1 corresponds to ENHRY and CDR2 to SYGVKD.